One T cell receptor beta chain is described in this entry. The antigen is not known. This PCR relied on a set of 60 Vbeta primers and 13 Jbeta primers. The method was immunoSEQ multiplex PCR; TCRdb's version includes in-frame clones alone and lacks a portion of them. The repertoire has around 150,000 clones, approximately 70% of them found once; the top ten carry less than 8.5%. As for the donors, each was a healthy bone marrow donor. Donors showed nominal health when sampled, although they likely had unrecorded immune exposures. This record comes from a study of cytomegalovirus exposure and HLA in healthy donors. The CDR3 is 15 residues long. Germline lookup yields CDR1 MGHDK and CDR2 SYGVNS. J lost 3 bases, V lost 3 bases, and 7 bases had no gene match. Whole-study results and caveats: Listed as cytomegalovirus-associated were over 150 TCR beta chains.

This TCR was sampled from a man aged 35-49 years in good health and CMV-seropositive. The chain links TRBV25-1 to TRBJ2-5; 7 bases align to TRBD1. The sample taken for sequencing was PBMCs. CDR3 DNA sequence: TGTGCCAGCAGTGAGTTCTACGACAGGGAAGAGACCCAGTACTTC. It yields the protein CASSEFYDREETQYF.